One sample yielded the 20 T cell receptor beta chains listed below, sequenced in a study of T cell repertoires and Cas9 in healthy adults. The table came from immunoSEQ multiplex PCR; TCRdb's copy has only in-frame clones and leaves some out. The sample contains more than 20,000 clones, 92% of which appear only once. The material sequenced was CD4+ effector T cells (CD127+, CD25-, CD137-, CD154-) from PBMCs; culture status not recorded. The receptor source for this set is a human donor in good health.

This chain joins TRBV6-5 and TRBJ1-1; D might be TRBD1 (5 bases). CDR3 length: 14 residues. Germline values: CDR1 MNHEY, CDR2 SVGAGI. The ends were cut back, 4 bases at V and 11 bases at J, with 20 bases in the middle. The CDR3 spells CASSFGGREDEAFF. The CDR3 nucleotides are TGTGCCAGCAGTTTTGGGGGACGTGAAGATGAGGCTTTCTTT.

The chain is built from TRBV5-4 and TRBJ2-3, with TRBD2 identical over 12 bases. With 1 base clipped from V and 2 bases from J, the junction kept 2 bases outside the gene matches. The CDR3 spans 16 residues. Germline-derived CDR1 and CDR2 are SGHNT and YYREEE (reference sequence). CDR3 sequence: CASSLLAGGNTDTQYF. For the CDR3, the DNA is TGTGCCAGCAGCTTGCTAGCGGGAGGGAACACAGATACGCAGTATTTT.

The chain links TRBV11-1 to TRBJ2-5; no reliable D call. CDR1 SGHAT and CDR2 FQDESV come from the germline V gene (reference sequence). With 5 bases removed from V and 1 base from J, the gap between germline ends came to 17 bases. The CDR3 is 16 amino acids. The CDR3 DNA follows: TGTGCCAGCAGCGTGAGGTTCGGACGGATCCAAGAGACCCAGTACTTC. Its translation is CASSVRFGRIQETQYF.

The chain recombines TRBV4-2 with TRBJ1-3; D perhaps matches TRBD1 (5 bases). The V and J ends lost 2 bases and 9 bases respectively, with 14 bases between them. CDR3 length: 14 amino acids. Germline V lookup: CDR1 LGHNA, CDR2 YNFKEQ. CDR3 coding DNA: TGTGCCAGCAGCCAAACGGGGCGGGAAGGCACCATATATTTT. Translation gives CASSQTGREGTIYF.

The CDR3 protein is CASSMGADTQYF. The CDR3 DNA reads as TGTGCCAGTAGTATGGGGGCAGATACGCAGTATTTT. The chain has TRBV19 and TRBJ2-3, with D possibly being TRBD1 or TRBD2 (5 bases each). The CDR3 runs 12 residues. Germline V lookup: CDR1 LNHDA, CDR2 SQIVND (reference sequence). Trimming shortened V by 3 bases and J by 4 bases, and 5 bases separated the two germline ends.

V and J are TRBV28 and TRBJ1-4, with D possibly matching TRBD1 (6 bases). This CDR3 has 13 residues. The V gene's germline CDR1 is MDHEN and CDR2 SYDVKM. The V end was cut by 8 bases, the J end by 8 bases, with 15 bases between. Written as DNA, the CDR3 is TGTGCCAGCCTTAGGGGGTTCGGCGAAAAACTGTTTTTT. This translates into CASLRGFGEKLFF.

The chain couples TRBV7-2 to TRBJ1-2; tentatively, D is TRBD1 (5 bases). The ends were cut back, 4 bases at V and 1 base at J, with 7 bases in the middle. The CDR3 is 13 residues long. The germline CDR1 and CDR2 sequences are SGHTA and FQGNSA. CDR3 sequence: CASSYDSNYGYTF. As DNA, the CDR3 is TGTGCCAGCAGCTACGACAGTAACTATGGCTACACCTTC. The variable domain in full, with the rest retrieved from reference TRBV7-2 and TRBJ1-2, is GAGVSQSPSNKVTEKGKDVELRCDPISGHTALYWYRQSLGQGLEFLIYFQGNSAPDKSGLPSDRFSAERTGGSVSTLTIQRTQQEDSAVYLCASSYDSNYGYTFGSGTRLTVV.

The chain combines TRBV4-2 with TRBJ2-2; D ambiguous. The ends were cut back, 1 base at V and 1 base at J, with 10 bases in the middle. The CDR3 runs to 16 residues. CDR1 and CDR2 (germline): LGHNA, YNFKEQ. The CDR3 DNA sequence: TGTGCCAGCAGCCAAGGGGTTGGCGGGAACACCGGGGAGCTGTTTTTT. Amino acid sequence: CASSQGVGGNTGELFF.

V is TRBV10-3 and J is TRBJ2-2; D unclear. The V gene's germline CDR1 is ENHRY and CDR2 SYGVKD. This CDR3 has 16 residues. Trimming removed 1 base at V and 4 bases at J, with 13 bases between. CDR3 sequence reads: CAISEWSQRSTGELFF. The DNA for the CDR3 is TGTGCCATCAGTGAGTGGTCACAGCGTAGCACCGGGGAGCTGTTTTTT.

The rearrangement joins TRBV6-6 to TRBJ1-2; TRBD1 matches 9 bases. The V and J ends lost 5 bases and 7 bases, in that order; junction bases with no gene match: 5. CDR3 length: 13 residues. Germline values: CDR1 MNHNY, CDR2 SVGAGI (reference sequence). The CDR3 bases are TGTGCCAGCAGTCAAACAGGGGGCGCTGGCTACACCTTC. Translated: CASSQTGGAGYTF.

This chain uses TRBV29-1 with TRBJ2-2; D possibly corresponds to TRBD2 (5 bases). Germline CDR1 is SQVTM and CDR2 is ANQGSEA. This CDR3 contains 15 residues. The ends were cut back, 3 bases at V and 3 bases at J, with 14 bases in the middle. The CDR3 sequence is CSVDTHGGDTGELFF. CDR3 nucleotide sequence: TGCAGCGTTGACACTCACGGAGGCGACACCGGGGAGCTGTTTTTT.

The chain employs TRBV5-6 and TRBJ1-5; 7 bases match TRBD1. Germline CDR1 reads SGHDT; CDR2 reads YYEEEE. The CDR3 has 14 residues. The V segment lost 4 bases and the J segment 4 bases; nucleotides outside the gene matches: 5. For the CDR3, the DNA is TGTGCCAGCAGCCGCGGGACAGTTAATCAGCCCCAGCATTTT. Translating gives CASSRGTVNQPQHF. Full variable domain (rest looked up from reference TRBV5-6 and TRBJ1-5): DAGVTQSPTHLIKTRGQQVTLRCSPKSGHDTVSWYQQALGQGPQFIFQYYEEEERQRGNFPDRFSGHQFPNYSSELNVNALLLGDSALYLCASSRGTVNQPQHFGDGTRLSIL.

The J gene is TRBJ1-5, the V gene TRBV7-2; TRBD1 might be the D (6 bases). V dropped 1 base and J dropped 9 bases, with 13 bases sitting between them. The CDR3 contains 14 residues. Germline-derived CDR1 and CDR2 are SGHTA and FQGNSA. The CDR3 loop reads CASSLGYGQWPQHF. The CDR3 DNA reads TGTGCCAGCAGCTTAGGGTACGGACAGTGGCCCCAGCATTTT.

The J gene is TRBJ1-6, the V gene TRBV9; D gene unclear. From germline, CDR1 is SGDLS and CDR2 YYNGEE. This CDR3 has 15 amino acids. V lost 3 bases and J lost 0, with 7 bases in between. The CDR3, as DNA: TGTGCCAGCAGCGCCTACAGCTCCTATAATTCACCCCTCCACTTT. Translating gives CASSAYSSYNSPLHF.

CDR3 DNA: TGCGCCAGCAGCTTGGACCCCCTCACTGAAGCTTTCTTT. Translated: CASSLDPLTEAFF. The V gene is TRBV5-1, the J gene TRBJ1-1; D uncertain. The CDR3 is 13 residues long. V shed 0 bases and J shed 4 bases, with 7 bases lying between them. Germline V gives CDR1 SGHRS, CDR2 YFSETQ.

The V call is TRBV6-6, the J call TRBJ1-2, with a possible D match to TRBD1 (5 bases). The CDR3 has 14 amino acids. Trimming left V 2 bases short and J 7 bases short, with 14 bases between. Germline CDR1 and CDR2: MNHNY and SVGAGI (reference sequence). The CDR3 region is CASSYGLGGSGYTF. CDR3 nucleotide sequence: TGTGCCAGCAGTTACGGTTTGGGGGGAAGTGGCTACACCTTC.

The chain combines TRBV5-1 with TRBJ1-2; D might be TRBD1 (5 bases). CDR1 and CDR2 from the germline V gene are SGHRS and YFSETQ. The CDR3 consists of 13 residues. V was pared by 5 bases and J by 3 bases, with 11 bases between. CDR3 sequence reads: CASRSQGDYGYTF. CDR3 in DNA: TGCGCCAGCAGGTCGCAGGGAGACTATGGCTACACCTTC.

This sequence joins TRBV2 and TRBJ1-1; no clear D gene. CDR3 length equals 13 residues. Germline CDR1 reads SNHLY; CDR2 reads FYNNEI. The V end was cut by 6 bases, the J end by 3 bases, with 11 bases between. In DNA form, the CDR3 reads TGTGCCAGCAGCCGGAGAGGAGACACTGAAGCTTTCTTT. Translating it yields CASSRRGDTEAFF.

The chain recombines TRBV10-3 with TRBJ2-7; TRBD2 aligns across 11 bases. J gave up 7 bases and V 3 bases, and 5 bases lay outside the gene matches. The V gene's germline CDR1 is ENHRY and CDR2 SYGVKD. The CDR3 runs to 14 residues. For the CDR3, the DNA is TGTGCCATCAGTGATGCGACTAGCGGGAATGAGCAGTACGTC. Protein product: CAISDATSGNEQYV.

V usage is TRBV18 and J usage is TRBJ2-1; D may match TRBD1 or TRBD2 (5 bases each). The CDR3 has 16 residues. Germline V lookup: CDR1 KGHSH, CDR2 LQKENI. The germline V and J ends were trimmed by 6 bases and 0 bases, with 15 bases remaining between them. The CDR3 loop is CASSKPGTSSYNEQFF. The CDR3 coding sequence is TGTGCCAGCTCCAAACCTGGGACCAGCTCCTACAATGAGCAGTTCTTC.